Listed below are T cell receptor beta chains from one sample, sequenced in a study of cytomegalovirus exposure and HLA in healthy donors. This table comes from immunoSEQ multiplex PCR, and its TCRdb copy is limited to in-frame clones, with some not included. The table gives just under 80,000 clones; the top ten clones make up about 3.8% of it. The specimen sequenced was PBMCs. All receptors come from a man aged 18 to 29 in good health and CMV-seropositive. Both conserved end residues are part of each CDR3. The D gene is left open where the match is weak.

>TRBV28|.|TRBJ2-7
TGTGCCAGCAGTCCCCCCAGGGGAAGTGCCTACGAGCAGTACTTC
CASSPPRGSAYEQYF
>TRBV5-1|TRBD1|TRBJ1-4
TGCGCCAGCAGCTCGGACAGGGGAGATGAAAAACTGTTTTTT
CASSSDRGDEKLFF
>TRBV7-9|.|TRBJ1-2
TGTGCCAGCAGCTTAGCAGGGGCTGGCTACACCTTC
CASSLAGAGYTF
>TRBV4-2|.|TRBJ1-2
TGTGCCAGCAGCCAAGATGGTTCGAGTCTTGGCTACACCTTC
CASSQDGSSLGYTF
>TRBV2|.|TRBJ2-7
TGTGCCAGCAATGGAATCCCGGGGGAGCAGTACTTC
CASNGIPGEQYF
>TRBV18|.|TRBJ1-4
TGTGCCAGCTCACCAATGGAGGGGTTTTGGGAAAAACTGTTTTTT
CASSPMEGFWEKLFF
>TRBV28|.|TRBJ1-3
TGTGCCAGCAGTTTAGCGGTGCCTGGAAACACCATATATTTT
CASSLAVPGNTIYF
>TRBV2|TRBD1|TRBJ1-5
TGTGCCAGCAGGGGGACAGGGGCGTCCCAGCCCCAGCATTTT
CASRGTGASQPQHF
>TRBV5-4|.|TRBJ2-3
TGTGCCAGCAGCTTGGATTCAGTGAGGGGGGATACGCAGTATTTT
CASSLDSVRGDTQYF
>TRBV6-5|TRBD1|TRBJ1-4
TGTGCCAGCTGTACGGGACAGGGGAATGAAAAACTGTTTTTT
CASCTGQGNEKLFF
>TRBV5-1|TRBD1|TRBJ2-7
TGCGCCAGCAGCCAAAGACAGGGAACCTACGAGCAGTACTTC
CASSQRQGTYEQYF
>TRBV28|TRBD2|TRBJ2-7
TGTGCCAGCAGTTTTAGGACTAGCCCCTACGAGCAGTACTTC
CASSFRTSPYEQYF
>TRBV29-1|TRBD1|TRBJ2-1
TGCAGCGCCCGACAGGGGCCCGCCTTTTACAATGAGCAGTTCTTC
CSARQGPAFYNEQFF
>TRBV2|.|TRBJ2-7
TGTGCCAGCAGGGAGGCGTATGGCAGCTACGAGCAGTACTTC
CASREAYGSYEQYF
>TRBV19|.|TRBJ1-6
TGTGCCAGTAGTATAGGAGGCGAGGTATCACCCCTCCACTTT
CASSIGGEVSPLHF
>TRBV4-1|.|TRBJ1-2
TGCGCCAGCAGCCCTCAAGAACAGGGAACCGACCTTTATGGCTACACCTTC
CASSPQEQGTDLYGYTF
>TRBV2|.|TRBJ2-3
TGTGCCAGCAGTGAGGGACTCTCAGATACGCAGTATTTT
CASSEGLSDTQYF
>TRBV19|TRBD1|TRBJ1-2
TGTGCCAGTAGAACAGGGGCCGGTGTCTATGGCTACACCTTC
CASRTGAGVYGYTF
>TRBV29-1|TRBD1|TRBJ2-2
TGCAGCGTTGAATATTCGAAGACAGGGGTCGGGGAGCTGTTTTTT
CSVEYSKTGVGELFF
>TRBV6-1|TRBD2|TRBJ2-7
TGTGCCAGCAGTCCCATAGCGGGGCTCTCCTACGAGCAGTACTTC
CASSPIAGLSYEQYF
>TRBV19|TRBD1|TRBJ1-2
TGTGCCAGTAGTCCCACAGGGGGCTATGGCTACACCTTC
CASSPTGGYGYTF
>TRBV6-1|.|TRBJ1-5
TGTGCCACCCGGAGGCCCAATCAGCCCCAGCATTTT
CATRRPNQPQHF
>TRBV2|.|TRBJ2-3
TGTGCCAGCAGTGAGGAGGGGGATACGCAGTATTTT
CASSEEGDTQYF
>TRBV5-6|TRBD1|TRBJ2-7
TGTGCCAGCAGCTTGCCAACGACAGGGTCCTACGAGCAGTACTTC
CASSLPTTGSYEQYF
>TRBV5-6|.|TRBJ2-2
TGTGCCAGCCTGAAACCCGGGGTGGCCGGGGAGCTGTTTTTT
CASLKPGVAGELFF
>TRBV6-1|.|TRBJ1-3
TGTGCCAGCAGTGATATATACAGGGATGGAAACACCATATATTTT
CASSDIYRDGNTIYF
>TRBV5-1|TRBD1|TRBJ2-2
TGCGCCAGCAGCTTGGTTGACAGGGACGCCGGGGAGCTGTTTTTT
CASSLVDRDAGELFF
>TRBV9|.|TRBJ1-1
TGTGCCAGCAGCACCCCCGGGGGGGCCTTCGGGACTGAAGCTTTCTTT
CASSTPGGAFGTEAFF
>TRBV30|TRBD2|TRBJ2-1
TGTGCCTGGAGTAGCGGGACTGGGAGGTTCTTC
CAWSSGTGRFF
>TRBV29-1|.|TRBJ1-2
TGCAGCGTTGAAGTATTTAGGACACTCCATGGCTACACCTTC
CSVEVFRTLHGYTF
>TRBV19|TRBD2|TRBJ2-1
TGTGCCAGTAGTATAGATGGACGGTTAGCGGGAGCCCACAATGAGCAGTTCTTC
CASSIDGRLAGAHNEQFF
>TRBV28|.|TRBJ2-6
TGTGCCAGCAGCCCCGGGTCAGCCTCTGGGGCCAACGTCCTGACTTTC
CASSPGSASGANVLTF
>TRBV28|TRBD1|TRBJ1-5
TGTGCCAGCAGTCCTCCGGGACAGGGGAGTAAACAGCCCCAGCATTTT
CASSPPGQGSKQPQHF
>TRBV4-2|.|TRBJ1-1
TGTGCCAGCAGCCAAGATGGGAGACAGGAGTCGGCTTTCTTT
CASSQDGRQESAFF
>TRBV6-1|.|TRBJ1-2
TGTGCCAGCAGTTGGGGGGGTAGCGGCTATGGCTACACCTTC
CASSWGGSGYGYTF
>TRBV19|TRBD1|TRBJ2-1
TGTGCCAGTACTGCACCGGGACAGGGGGCCTACAATGAGCAGTTCTTC
CASTAPGQGAYNEQFF
>TRBV6-5|TRBD1|TRBJ2-7
TGTGCCAGCAGCTATTCAGGACAGGTAATCTACGAGCAGTACTTC
CASSYSGQVIYEQYF
>TRBV5-1|.|TRBJ1-3
TGCGCCAGCAGCGTTGCCGACACGAGCTCTGGAAACACCATATATTTT
CASSVADTSSGNTIYF
>TRBV29-1|TRBD1|TRBJ1-1
TGCAGCGGTCGACAGGGGGCAGGCACTGAAGCTTTCTTT
CSGRQGAGTEAFF
>TRBV18|.|TRBJ1-5
TGTGCCAGCTCACCGCCCGGGGGGCGGCAGCCCCAGCATTTT
CASSPPGGRQPQHF
>TRBV30|TRBD1|TRBJ1-1
TGTGCCTGGAGAGATGACAGGGGAGGATCTGAAGCTTTCTTT
CAWRDDRGGSEAFF
>TRBV30|.|TRBJ1-5
TGTGCCTGGAGTCAAATTAGCAATCAGCCCCAGCATTTT
CAWSQISNQPQHF
>TRBV28|TRBD1|TRBJ1-1
TGTGCCAGCAGTTCGACAGGGTGGAACACTGAAGCTTTCTTT
CASSSTGWNTEAFF
>TRBV6-1|TRBD1|TRBJ1-6
TGTGCCACTACCTCCGGGACAGAAAGTTCACCCCTCCACTTT
CATTSGTESSPLHF
>TRBV11-2|TRBD1|TRBJ2-7
TGTGCCAGCAGCCATCCGGGGACAGGGGTTATGTACTTC
CASSHPGTGVMYF
>TRBV11-1|TRBD2|TRBJ2-5
TGTGCCGGCAGCTCAGGACTAGCGGGAGGGCCTCACCGAGAGACCCAGTACTTC
CAGSSGLAGGPHRETQYF
>TRBV5-1|TRBD1|TRBJ2-7
TGCGCCAGCAGCTTGGTCCAGGGACAGGTCTACGAGCAGTACTTC
CASSLVQGQVYEQYF
>TRBV5-1|.|TRBJ2-7
TGCGCCAGCAGCGACCCTATCAGGGTCTACGAGCAGTACTTC
CASSDPIRVYEQYF
>TRBV28|.|TRBJ2-1
TGTGCCAGCAGTGGACTGGAGATTAGCTCCTACAATGAGCAGTTCTTC
CASSGLEISSYNEQFF
>TRBV18|.|TRBJ1-3
TGTGCCAGCTCACCAAAGGCGGACTCTGGAAACACCATATATTTT
CASSPKADSGNTIYF
>TRBV6-1|.|TRBJ2-5
TGTGCCAGCACCCCTATAGGGGGACAAATAGCGACCCAGTACTTC
CASTPIGGQIATQYF
>TRBV5-4|TRBD1|TRBJ1-2
TGTGCCACAGGCGCGGCAGCCAGACAGGGTGGGTATGGCTACACCTTC
CATGAAARQGGYGYTF
>TRBV5-1|.|TRBJ2-5
TGCGCCAGCAGCTTACAGGGAGAGACCCAGTACTTC
CASSLQGETQYF
>TRBV4-1|TRBD1|TRBJ2-1
TGCGCCAGCAGCCAACCTGGGACAGGGTCCTACAATGAGCAGTTCTTC
CASSQPGTGSYNEQFF